The 28 T cell receptor beta chains in this list originate from one sample, sequenced in a study of CD8 T cells in Susac syndrome. The RNA, about 0.5 to 1 ug, was put through reverse transcription using random hexamers. TCRdb reprocessed the immunoSEQ multiplex PCR reads with MiXCR, giving one entry per CDR3 protein. This table holds 150,000 or so distinct CDR3 sequences, roughly 95% found once. Sequenced sample: CD4+ T cells from PBMCs. The receptors stem from a human donor with Susac syndrome.

J is TRBJ1-2 and V is TRBV19; D unclear. V dropped 10 bases and J dropped 8 bases, with 17 bases sitting between them. Germline V lookup: CDR1 LNHDA, CDR2 SQIVND (reference sequence). CDR3 length: 12 amino acids. In DNA form, the CDR3 reads TGTGCCACCCGGGAACGGCTCGGGGGCTACACCTTC. It yields the protein CATRERLGGYTF.

As DNA, the CDR3 is TGTGCCAGCAGTCCTCCTTCTAGCGGACGGCTCTACGAGCAGTACTTC. Translating it yields CASSPPSSGRLYEQYF. The genes are TRBV27 and TRBJ2-7; 7 bases match TRBD2. Germline CDR1 is MNHEY and CDR2 is SMNVEV (reference sequence). CDR3 length equals 16 residues. The trim removed 5 bases at V and 3 bases at J, leaving 13 bases unmatched.

The chain joins TRBV4-2 to TRBJ2-7; 10 nucleotides line up with TRBD1. This CDR3 contains 16 residues. Germline V CDR1 and CDR2: LGHNA, YNFKEQ. Trimming cost V 1 base and J 4 bases; bases outside gene matches: 7. This CDR3 reads CASSQVVGQGNYEQYF. DNA for the CDR3: TGTGCCAGCAGCCAAGTAGTGGGACAGGGGAATTACGAGCAGTACTTC.

The J gene is TRBJ2-5, the V gene TRBV18; TRBD2 is a possible D gene (6 bases). This CDR3 comprises 15 residues. Germline assignment: CDR1 KGHSH and CDR2 LQKENI. The V end lost 1 base, the J end lost 1 base, and 10 bases lay between the germline ends. As DNA, the CDR3 is TGTGCCAGCTCACCACAGGGAGGAATCCAAGAGACCCAGTACTTC. Its translation: CASSPQGGIQETQYF.

The V call is TRBV5-1, the J call TRBJ2-3; perhaps TRBD2 as D (6 bases). Germline assignment: CDR1 SGHRS and CDR2 YFSETQ. This CDR3 is built from 15 residues. Trimming cost V 5 bases and J 0 bases, with 13 bases left between them. The CDR3 DNA reads as TGCGCCAGCAGACCGCGGGGAGCTAGCACAGATACGCAGTATTTT. This codes for CASRPRGASTDTQYF.

The chain links TRBV3-1 to TRBJ1-6; 7 positions agree with TRBD1. This CDR3 has 16 residues. V shed 0 bases and J 11 bases; nucleotides not matched to a gene: 10. Germline V gene sequence: CDR1 LGHDT, CDR2 YNNKEL (reference sequence). The CDR3 nucleotides are TGTGCCAGCAGCCAAGAGAGTACAGGGGTGATACCACCCCTCCACTTT. It yields the protein CASSQESTGVIPPLHF.

This chain's CDR3 is CASSPSGRNVGAFF. The CDR3 DNA follows: TGTGCCAGCAGCCCTTCGGGACGAAACGTAGGAGCTTTCTTT. The chain couples TRBV14 to TRBJ1-1; D may be TRBD1 (5 bases). CDR3 size: 14 residues. Germline CDR1 SGHDN, CDR2 FVKESK. Trimming pared 4 bases from V and 10 bases from J, leaving 19 bases between.

The rearrangement joins TRBV12-3 or TRBV12-4 to TRBJ2-3; 11 bases are a match to TRBD2. The J segment lost 5 bases and the V segment lost 8 bases, leaving 9 bases of the junction unmatched. The CDR3 loop spans 15 amino acids. This chain's CDR3 is CASSLLAGGQDTQYF. The CDR3, as DNA: TGTGCCAGCTCGTTGCTAGCGGGGGGACAAGATACGCAGTATTTT.

The genes are TRBV7-4 and TRBJ1-5, with D unclear. From germline, CDR1 is SGHVT and CDR2 SQSDAQ. V was pared by 5 bases and J by 4 bases, with 12 bases between. CDR3 length: 14 residues. DNA for the CDR3: TGTGCCAGCAGCGCCGGGTCGGCAAATCAGCCCCAGCATTTT. Translation: CASSAGSANQPQHF.

The genes are TRBV7-8 and TRBJ2-7; tentatively, D is TRBD1 (5 bases). Germline-derived CDR1 and CDR2 are SGHVS and FQNEAQ. CDR3 length: 15 residues. The V end was cut by 0 bases, the J end by 7 bases, with 16 bases between. CDR3 sequence reads: CASSLAPYRTGEQYF. The DNA for the CDR3 is TGTGCCAGCAGCTTAGCGCCCTACAGGACCGGGGAGCAGTACTTC. Full variable domain (remainder filled in from reference TRBV7-8 and TRBJ2-7): GAGVSQSPRYKVAKRGQDVALRCDPISGHVSLFWYQQALGQGPEFLTYFQNEAQLDKSGLPSDRFFAERPEGSVSTLKIQRTQQEDSAVYLCASSLAPYRTGEQYFGPGTRLTVT.

The table lists this clonotype with a few counts. The chain has TRBV18 and TRBJ2-1; D uncertain. The germline V and J ends were trimmed by 2 bases and 5 bases, with 1 base remaining between them. The CDR3 covers 11 residues. Germline V lookup: CDR1 KGHSH, CDR2 LQKENI. The CDR3 DNA follows: TGTGCCAGCTCACCAGACAATGAGCAGTTCTTC. This translates into CASSPDNEQFF. The variable domain in full, with the rest retrieved from reference TRBV18 and TRBJ2-1, is NAGVMQNPRHLVRRRGQEARLRCSPMKGHSHVYWYRQLPEEGLKFMVYLQKENIIDESGMPKERFSAEFPKEGPSILRIQQVVRGDSAAYFCASSPDNEQFFGPGTRLTVL.

J is TRBJ1-5 and V is TRBV27, with D tentatively TRBD1 (5 bases). V was shortened by 3 bases and J by 6 bases, with 24 bases between the two germline ends. Germline lookup yields CDR1 MNHEY and CDR2 SMNVEV (reference sequence). The CDR3 covers 18 residues. CDR3 sequence reads: CASSLRGPGGSGGQPQHF. Written as DNA, the CDR3 is TGTGCCAGCAGTTTGAGAGGGCCTGGGGGGAGTGGCGGTCAGCCCCAGCATTTT.

V usage is TRBV6-5 and J usage is TRBJ2-3, with D tentatively TRBD1 (5 bases). The V end was cut by 2 bases, the J end by 8 bases, with 8 bases between. Germline V lookup: CDR1 MNHEY, CDR2 SVGAGI. The CDR3 has 12 residues. CDR3 in amino acids: CASSYPQGTQYF. The DNA of the CDR3 is TGTGCCAGCAGTTACCCCCAGGGTACGCAGTATTTT.

The chain is built from TRBV20-1 and TRBJ2-7, with TRBD2 as a possible D gene (6 bases). The germline CDR1 and CDR2 sequences are DFQATT and SNEGSKA (reference sequence). Trimming pared 0 bases from V and 4 bases from J, leaving 13 bases between. The CDR3 extends over 14 amino acids. CDR3 in amino acids: CSAREGNRGYEQYF. The CDR3 bases are TGCAGTGCTAGAGAGGGCAACCGGGGGTACGAGCAGTACTTC.

The chain joins TRBV9 to TRBJ1-5, with D hard to call. Germline CDR1 reads SGDLS; CDR2 reads YYNGEE. The CDR3 sequence is 15 residues long. The V gene lost 0 bases and the J gene lost 3 bases, with 10 bases spanning the gap. The CDR3 loop reads CASSVATGPNQPQHF. CDR3 nucleotide sequence: TGTGCCAGCAGCGTAGCTACGGGCCCCAATCAGCCCCAGCATTTT.

This rearrangement joins TRBV20-1 to TRBJ2-5; D is unresolved. This CDR3 has 12 amino acids. The V gene lost 6 bases and the J gene lost 4 bases, with 12 bases spanning the gap. Germline CDR1 is DFQATT and CDR2 is SNEGSKA (reference sequence). CDR3 protein: CSATILRETQYF. CDR3 bases: TGCAGTGCCACTATTTTACGAGAGACCCAGTACTTC.

This clonotype was seen a handful of times. The chain couples TRBV25-1 to TRBJ2-5, with 12 nucleotides matching TRBD2. Germline lookup yields CDR1 MGHDK and CDR2 SYGVNS. The CDR3 runs 13 residues. V shed 6 bases and J 4 bases; nucleotides not matched to a gene: 0. The CDR3 spells CASRTSGGETQYF. The CDR3 bases are TGTGCCAGCAGGACTAGCGGGGGAGAGACCCAGTACTTC.

This sequence joins TRBV20-1 and TRBJ2-1; 9 bases are a match to TRBD2. The CDR3 is 13 residues long. In germline, CDR1 is DFQATT, CDR2 SNEGSKA (reference sequence). The V segment lost 5 bases and the J segment 8 bases; nucleotides outside the gene matches: 7. The CDR3 nucleotides read TGCAGTGCTTATAGCGGGAGATGGGATGAGCAGTTCTTC. It translates to CSAYSGRWDEQFF.

A single count supports this clonotype. This rearrangement joins TRBV12-3 or TRBV12-4 to TRBJ2-3; TRBD1 agrees at 10 bases. This CDR3 region has 15 residues. The junction had 8 bases not matched to a gene; V was cut back by 5 bases and J by 6 bases. CDR3 bases: TGTGCCAGCAGTCCCGGACAGGGGGGCCATGATACGCAGTATTTT. Its translation is CASSPGQGGHDTQYF.

The genes are TRBV18 and TRBJ1-2; D possibly corresponds to TRBD1 (6 bases). Germline V gene lookup returns CDR1 KGHSH and CDR2 LQKENI. Trimming took 10 bases from V and 8 from J, leaving 26 bases between them. CDR3 length: 15 residues. The CDR3 nucleotides are TGTGCCACCCGTGATGGAAGACAGGCGACCTCGGGCTACACCTTC. It codes for CATRDGRQATSGYTF.

The rearrangement links TRBV20-1 to TRBJ1-1; D is possibly TRBD1 (6 bases). Trimming stripped 5 bases from V and 5 bases from J, with 12 bases between. There are 12 residues in the CDR3. Germline CDR1 is DFQATT and CDR2 is SNEGSKA (reference sequence). CDR3 sequence: CSALTGRTEAFF. CDR3 nucleotides: TGCAGTGCTTTAACAGGGAGGACTGAAGCTTTCTTT.

V is TRBV6-2 or TRBV6-3 and J is TRBJ1-2, with TRBD1 as a possible D gene (6 bases). In germline, CDR1 is MNHEY, CDR2 SVGEGT. CDR3 length equals 16 residues. Trimming took off 7 bases at V and 6 bases at J, with 24 bases between the two ends. CDR3 protein: CASTKERIRRGNGYTF. CDR3 coding DNA: TGTGCCAGCACCAAGGAACGGATTCGAAGGGGGAATGGCTACACCTTC.

With regard to this clonotype: One junction end disagrees with the germline gene, perhaps due to a read error. V and J are TRBV23-1 and TRBJ2-7, with D perhaps TRBD1 (5 bases). TRBV23-1 is an ORF; its function is uncertain. This CDR3 region has 10 residues. This CDR3 reads CASPPHRFDF. Here the CDR3 DNA reads TGCGCCAGCCCACCGCACAGGTTCGACTTC.

CDR3 bases: TGTGCCAGTAACCGACAGGGGGGATCACCCCTCCACTTT. It encodes CASNRQGGSPLHF. The V call is TRBV19, the J call TRBJ1-6, with TRBD1 identical over 9 bases. The CDR3 sequence is 13 residues long. Germline-derived CDR1 and CDR2 are LNHDA and SQIVND (reference sequence). V shed 7 bases, J shed 10 bases, and the junction held 5 bases outside the gene matches.

The genes are TRBV20-1 and TRBJ2-2; D uncertain. The CDR3 has 12 amino acids. V lost 0 bases and J lost 6, with 5 bases in between. CDR1 is DFQATT, CDR2 SNEGSKA, per germline (reference sequence). The DNA for the CDR3 is TGCAGTGCTAGAGATCATTCCGGGGAGCTGTTTTTT. Its translation is CSARDHSGELFF.

The chain uses TRBV5-1 and TRBJ1-1; D is unclear. Germline CDR1 reads SGHRS; CDR2 reads YFSETQ. The CDR3 extends over 15 amino acids. V lost 2 bases to trimming and J lost 1 base, with 12 bases between them. The CDR3 region has the DNA TGCGCCAGCAGCTTTGGGTTGCATCGGAACACTGAAGCTTTCTTT. Amino acid sequence: CASSFGLHRNTEAFF.

The rearrangement links TRBV9 to TRBJ2-7; D perhaps matches TRBD2 (7 bases). The length of the CDR3 is 14 residues. Trimming removed 1 base at V and 3 bases at J, with 11 bases between. Germline lookup yields CDR1 SGDLS and CDR2 YYNGEE. CDR3 residues: CASSVRGGRYEQYF. The CDR3, as DNA: TGTGCCAGCAGCGTAAGGGGGGGGCGCTACGAGCAGTACTTC.

The chain joins TRBV20-1 to TRBJ1-2; D uncertain. V lost 3 bases, J lost 8 bases, and 10 bases lay in between. The CDR3 runs to 11 residues. Looked up from germline, CDR1 is DFQATT and CDR2 is SNEGSKA (reference sequence). DNA of the CDR3: TGCAGTGCTAGCAAACAACTGGGCTACACCTTC. Its protein product is CSASKQLGYTF.